This T cell receptor beta chain was found in a study of T cells in Graves' hyperthyroidism and ophthalmopathy. It was RNA transcripts that yielded the amplified TCR beta CDR3 regions. When the TCR CDR3 underwent first-round RT-PCR, the HTBI primer set was used. TCRdb fed the multiplex PCR reads into MiXCR, producing one record per CDR3 protein. Altogether hundreds of thousands of distinct CDR3 sequences are present, about 16% being singletons, with the ten largest covering roughly 19%. The CDR3 is made up of 14 amino acids. The germline V gene has CDR1 MDHEN and CDR2 SYDVKM. V shed 7 bases and J shed 7 bases, with 19 bases lying between them.

This sequence joins TRBV28 and TRBJ1-2; D ambiguous. The receptor was isolated from a woman aged 55-70 years with Graves' ophthalmopathy. The sample comprised blood. The CDR3 DNA sequence: TGTGCCAGCACCCTGTCCTTTCGAGCCCTTGGCTACACCTTC. Protein: CASTLSFRALGYTF.